This TCR beta chain was sequenced in a study of blood T cell dynamics during melanoma immunotherapy. Study observations and caveats: Immune-effector CD8+ cells best matched cell-free DNA CDR3 sequences and were most clonal. Whether repertoire-driving clones were melanoma-specific could not be determined.

Regarding this clone: The antigen remains unidentified.

Time point here: week 3, after first cycle of checkpoint inhibitor. One draw preceded checkpoint blockade; another followed its first cycle at week 3. Patients with prior systemic cancer treatment, concomitant immunosuppressants, or other active malignancies were excluded. CDR1 and CDR2 (germline): MNHNS, SASEGT. This CDR3 is built from 12 residues. The germline V and J ends were trimmed by 6 bases and 7 bases, with 10 bases remaining between them. Method: immunoSEQ multiplex PCR; TCRdb's copy keeps in-frame clones and lacks some. Among some 15,000 clones listed, around 93% were seen once. The material was effector memory CD8+ T cells from blood, obtained from a patient treated with checkpoint blockade. This chain connects TRBV6-1 to TRBJ1-5; D call uncertain. The source is a human donor with melanoma. CDR3 DNA: TGTGCCAGCAGCCCTTGGAGGCAGCCCCAGCATTTT. It is translated as CASSPWRQPQHF.